This T cell receptor (beta chain) was identified in a study of T cells after yellow fever vaccination. Overall study results and limits: Reappearance after the booster was seen for most primary-vaccination clones, at 95% to 97% CD4 and 70% to 90% CD8. Just a small share of clonotypes turned up in the CD4 compartment as well as the CD8 compartment.

In this sample, this clonotype turned up a few times. Its antigen is as yet unknown. Synthesis of TCR cDNA relied on 5'RACE template switching, which attached a universal primer site and UMIs. TCRdb reprocessed the 5' RACE reads with MiXCR, giving one entry per CDR3 protein. Altogether some 550,000 distinct CDR3 sequences are present, about a fifth being singletons, with the ten largest covering 14%. V was cut by 1 base and J by 4 bases, with 12 bases left in between. There are 15 residues in the CDR3. Germline CDR1 LGHNA, CDR2 YSLEER. The rearrangement links TRBV4-3 to TRBJ2-3; D is ambiguous. The sequence derives from a man aged 25 to 45 who received the YFV17D yellow fever vaccine. The sample was PBMCs, taken 15 days after the yellow fever booster vaccination. This CDR3 reads CASSQGGLGSDTQYF. CDR3 DNA sequence: TGCGCCAGCAGCCAAGGCGGCTTGGGGTCAGATACGCAGTATTTT.